There are a few counts of the clone carrying this T cell receptor (beta chain). This beta chain slipped into a library made for alpha chains as a stray read, so its size is not meaningful. These data originate in a study of spatial heterogeneity in lung cancer. Each CDR3 protein gets one entry after TCRdb re-called the 5' RACE reads with MiXCR. The sample carries around 1,300 distinct CDR3 sequences, roughly 50% recorded once. Time point denoted: blood at routine non-recurrence follow-up after resection. Unsorted whole RNA from tumor, nontumor lung or frozen PBMC underwent sequencing. V lost 3 bases and J lost 3, with 2 bases in between. This CDR3 contains 11 residues. Germline V gene sequence: CDR1 MDHEN, CDR2 SYDVKM.

The input for sequencing was PBMCs, taken at follow-up. The rearrangement joins TRBV28 to TRBJ2-5; no definite D call. This receptor was identified in a female donor with early-stage non-small cell lung cancer. The CDR3 sequence: CASSLEETQYF. DNA of the CDR3: TGTGCCAGCAGTTTGGAAGAGACCCAGTACTTC.